This paragraph covers one T cell receptor (beta chain) sequence. Its target is unknown. The entry originates in a study of cytomegalovirus exposure and HLA in healthy donors. Study results and limitations: Whilst most TCR sequences proved rare, a subset of public TCRs occurred across many donors.

The germline gives CDR1 SGHTA, CDR2 FQGNSA. V was clipped by 1 base and J by 3 bases; unmatched bases: 8. The CDR3 length is 16 residues. Libraries were prepared by immunoSEQ multiplex PCR; TCRdb keeps only in-frame clonotypes and omits some of them. The table includes more than 55,000 clones, about 90% detected once. Input material: PBMCs. The chain carries TRBV7-2 and TRBJ1-2; the match to TRBD1 covers 7 bases. This TCR was sampled from a woman under 30 in good health and CMV-seronegative. The CDR3 coding sequence is TGTGCCAGCAGCTTAGGCTCGGGACAGATATACTATGGCTACACCTTC. Its protein product is CASSLGSGQIYYGYTF.